This T cell receptor beta chain derives from a study of cytomegalovirus exposure and HLA in healthy donors. Assay used: immunoSEQ multiplex PCR; TCRdb lists only in-frame clones, some missing. The table records 90,000 to 130,000 clones, more than 70% of them present only once. The germline V gene encodes CDR1 SGHRS and CDR2 YFSETQ. Between the trimmed V and J ends, which lost 4 bases and 0 bases, there was a span of 3 bases. The CDR3 runs 12 residues. This chain connects TRBV5-1 to TRBJ2-3; D ambiguous. Input material: PBMCs. The sequence derives from a woman between 18 and 29 years old in good health and CMV-seronegative. CDR3 amino acids: CASSPSTDTQYF. The CDR3 coding sequence is TGCGCCAGCAGCCCTAGCACAGATACGCAGTATTTT.